These T cell receptor beta chains were read from a single sample in a study of T cells in Graves' hyperthyroidism and ophthalmopathy. In TCRdb, the multiplex PCR reads were re-called with MiXCR into one record per CDR3 protein. The data hold 400,000 to 550,000 distinct CDR3 sequences, with approximately 15% observed a single time. What was sequenced was blood. These receptors were taken from a woman between 18 and 29 years old with Graves' hyperthyroidism. CDR3s include the opening cysteine and the closing phenylalanine or tryptophan. The D gene is left open where the match is weak. Clone size is given for some rows only: seen once, a few or many times, or a class if the clone is expanded.

j_call v_call clone_size d_call cdr3_nt cdr3_aa
TRBJ2-2 TRBV18 many NA TGTGCCAGCTCAAACGCACGGGACCCGTACACCGGGGAGCTGTTTTTT CASSNARDPYTGELFF
TRBJ2-3 TRBV3-1 many NA TGTGCCAGCAGCCAAGGGGCCAGGCGCACAGATACGCAGTATTTT CASSQGARRTDTQYF
TRBJ2-1 TRBV29-1 NA NA TGCAGCTTCTCAGGAGAACGAGCCTACAATGAGCAGTTCTTC CSFSGERAYNEQFF
TRBJ2-2 TRBV6-1 many NA TGTGCCAGCAGTGAATTGGAAGAGGCCATCACCGGGGAGCTGTTTTTT CASSELEEAITGELFF
TRBJ2-1 TRBV7-3 few TRBD2 TGTGCCAGCAGCGGCAGCGGGACTCAGCAGTTCTTC CASSGSGTQQFF
TRBJ2-2 TRBV5-1 few TRBD2 TGCGCCAGCAGCGGACTAGCGGGGAGCACCGGGGAGCTGTTTTTT CASSGLAGSTGELFF
TRBJ2-1 TRBV5-1 NA NA TGCGCCAGCGGCTTGGGAAGCCCAGACAATGAGCAGTTCTTC CASGLGSPDNEQFF
TRBJ2-7 TRBV7-2 many TRBD1 TGTGCCAGCAGCCAAACGACAGGGGGGCCCTACGAGCAGTACTTC CASSQTTGGPYEQYF
TRBJ2-1 TRBV6-2/TRBV6-3 many TRBD2 TGTGCCAGCACTCCGGGAGGGCGTTTTAACAATGAGCAGTTCTTC CASTPGGRFNNEQFF
TRBJ1-6 TRBV10-3 many NA TGTGCCACCTACCTGGGCGGCTATAATTCACCCCTCCACTTT CATYLGGYNSPLHF
TRBJ1-1 TRBV19 NA NA TGTGCCAGTATCAAAGGGGCGGGGGGCTTAGGTCCGAACACTGAAGCTTTCTTT CASIKGAGGLGPNTEAFF
TRBJ1-1 TRBV7-9 few TRBD1 TGTGCCAGCAGGAACCCAGGGGGCGAGGGGACTGAAGCTTTCTTT CASRNPGGEGTEAFF
TRBJ2-5 TRBV29-1 many NA TGCAGCGTTTCCCGGGGCCAAGAGACCCAGTACTTC CSVSRGQETQYF
TRBJ2-5 TRBV25-1 NA NA TGTGCCAGCAGTGAATATTGGGGAGTACAAGAGACCCAGTACTTC CASSEYWGVQETQYF
TRBJ1-2 TRBV20-1 NA NA TGCAGCTCACAGGGAGGGGTTAACTATGGCTACACCTTC CSSQGGVNYGYTF
TRBJ1-1 TRBV28 many NA TGTGCCAGCAGTTTACCCGGACGGAGGAACACTGAAGCTTTCTTT CASSLPGRRNTEAFF
TRBJ1-4 TRBV11-3 few TRBD1 TGTGCCAGCAGCCTACAGGGGTGGGGTGAAAAACTGTTTTTT CASSLQGWGEKLFF
TRBJ1-1 TRBV5-1 NA NA TGCGCCAGCAGCAGGATCGGGTACACTGAAGCTTTCTTT CASSRIGYTEAFF
TRBJ1-3 TRBV6-6 NA TRBD1 TGTGCCAGCAGTTACCTACAGGGGTCGGCTGGAAACACCATATATTTT CASSYLQGSAGNTIYF
TRBJ1-5 TRBV27 many NA TGTGCCAGCAGCCCTACAGGGACCTATAGCAATCAGCCCCAGCATTTT CASSPTGTYSNQPQHF
TRBJ1-4 TRBV28 many TRBD1 TGTGCCAGCAGTCTAAGTCGACAGGGTCGGGGTGAAAAACTGTTTTTT CASSLSRQGRGEKLFF
TRBJ1-6 TRBV12-3/TRBV12-4 many NA TGTGCCAGCAGGGGGACGGCGAGATATTCACCCCTCCACTTT CASRGTARYSPLHF
TRBJ1-2 TRBV20-1 few NA TGCAGTGCTAGATCGATCACGGAAAACTATGGCTACACCTTC CSARSITENYGYTF
TRBJ1-5 TRBV27 NA NA TGTGCCAGCAGTTCGGGGGACCCTAGCAATCAGCCCCAGCATTTT CASSSGDPSNQPQHF
TRBJ2-5 TRBV9 NA NA TGTGCCAGCAGCGTAGCGGGTGGCGAGACCCAGTACTTC CASSVAGGETQYF
TRBJ2-3 TRBV7-9 many NA TGTGCCAGCAGCCACCCCCCTTTAGAGGATACGCAGTATTTT CASSHPPLEDTQYF
TRBJ2-1 TRBV11-2 many NA TGTGCCAGTGGATGGGTTCCAAGCTCCTACAATGAGCAGTTCTTC CASGWVPSSYNEQFF
TRBJ2-7 TRBV5-1 NA TRBD1 TGCGCCAGCAGCCCCCTCCCCGGGACAGGGGCCTACGAGCAGTACTTC CASSPLPGTGAYEQYF
TRBJ1-5 TRBV6-2/TRBV6-3 many NA TGTGCCAGCAGTTACTACGGGACGGTTAGCAATCAGCCCCAGCATTTT CASSYYGTVSNQPQHF
TRBJ2-5 TRBV29-1 few NA TGCAGCGTTGAAGTACACACTGAGACCCAGTACTTC CSVEVHTETQYF
TRBJ1-5 TRBV18 NA NA TGTGCCAGCTCACCTACTCGGTGGACGTCGGATCAGCCCCAGCATTTT CASSPTRWTSDQPQHF
TRBJ2-7 TRBV5-5 NA NA TGTGCCAGCAGCTTGGTCGGTATCGAGCAGTACTTC CASSLVGIEQYF
TRBJ2-7 TRBV12-3/TRBV12-4 few NA TGTGCCAGCAGTTTACGGGGTTACACGTACGAGCAGTACTTC CASSLRGYTYEQYF
TRBJ2-3 TRBV7-8 NA NA TGTGCCAGCAGCGTGATATTAACAGATACGCAGTATTTT CASSVILTDTQYF
TRBJ2-1 TRBV19 few NA TGTGCCAGTAGCCGAGGCGCGAGCTCCTACAATGAGCAGTTCTTC CASSRGASSYNEQFF
TRBJ2-3 TRBV5-5 NA NA TGCGCCAGCGGAATTGCAGATACGCAGTATTTT CASGIADTQYF
TRBJ1-5 TRBV6-5 NA NA TGTGCCAGCATTCTCCGGGACCCTAGCAATCAGCCCCAGCATTTT CASILRDPSNQPQHF
TRBJ1-1 TRBV10-2 few TRBD1 TGCGCCAGCAACAGACAGGGGCGCACTGAAGCTTTCTTT CASNRQGRTEAFF
TRBJ2-5 TRBV10-3 many NA TGTGCCACCCGCACTGACCGGACGCTTCAAGAGACCCAGTACTTC CATRTDRTLQETQYF
TRBJ1-3 TRBV30 many TRBD1 TGTGCCTGGGGGGGACAGGGGGTTGGAAACACCATATATTTT CAWGGQGVGNTIYF
TRBJ2-7 TRBV6-2/TRBV6-3 many TRBD2 TGTGCCAGCAGTTCGGGGCTGCGGGAGTACCACGAGCAGTACTTC CASSSGLREYHEQYF
TRBJ2-2 TRBV19 few TRBD1 TGTGCCAGTAGTATCTGGACAGGGAACACCGGGGAGCTGTTTTTT CASSIWTGNTGELFF
TRBJ2-7 TRBV20-1 few NA TGCAGTGCTAGTCCATACTACCCTTACGAGCAGTACTTC CSASPYYPYEQYF
TRBJ2-1 TRBV12-3/TRBV12-4 many NA TGTGCCAGCAGTCCCTACTTGAGTGGCTACAATGAGCAGTTCTTC CASSPYLSGYNEQFF
TRBJ2-3 TRBV10-2 many TRBD2 TGCGCCAGCAGTGGTACTAGCGGGGACACAGATACGCAGTATTTT CASSGTSGDTDTQYF
TRBJ1-2 TRBV2 many NA TGTGCCAGCAGAGGCCGGGGGCAGCAAGGGGGGGGCTACACCTTC CASRGRGQQGGGYTF
TRBJ2-1 TRBV11-3 many TRBD2 TGTGCCAGCAGACCAAATTTAGCGGGAGAGAACTACAATGAGCAGTTCTTC CASRPNLAGENYNEQFF
TRBJ2-1 TRBV12-3/TRBV12-4 NA NA TGTGCCAGCAGTTATAACAGATCCCCTTACAATGAGCAGTTCTTC CASSYNRSPYNEQFF
TRBJ1-1 TRBV11-2 many NA TGTGCCAGCAGCTTAGATCAGGCGGGACGCACTGAAGCTTTCTTT CASSLDQAGRTEAFF
TRBJ2-7 TRBV12-3/TRBV12-4 many TRBD2 TGTGCCAGCAGCCATAGCGGGAGAGAAGCCTACGAGCAGTACTTC CASSHSGREAYEQYF
TRBJ2-4 TRBV5-1 many NA TGCGCCAGCAGCTTGGAGGGCCCCACAGAGGCCAAAAACATTCAGTACTTC CASSLEGPTEAKNIQYF
TRBJ2-3 TRBV13 NA TRBD1 TGTGCCAGCAGCTCCCGACAGGGGGATACCCTCACAGATACGCAGTATTTT CASSSRQGDTLTDTQYF
TRBJ2-5 TRBV9 many NA TGTGCCAGCAGTGGAAGCGGACGGGAGACCCAGTACTTC CASSGSGRETQYF
TRBJ1-4 TRBV6-1 many NA TGTGCCAGCAGTATTGACGGCGCAACTAATGAAAAACTGTTTTTT CASSIDGATNEKLFF